This T cell receptor (beta chain) was profiled in a study of vaccination and CD4 T cells after COVID-19. Overall study context: Four females and six males made up the convalescents, with two Hispanic.

Treatment here: roughly 10-day PBMC culture with coronavirus spike peptide pools or control peptides (ViraFEST assay). These CD4+ T cells came from an unexposed donor, sampled before the COVID-19 pandemic (2011-2018). TCR sequencing followed the expansion of antigen-specific T cells with peptide pools in ViraFEST. Cells permitting, SARS-CoV-2 S/N served as probes for unexposed-donor CD4+ T cells, and four cold-coronavirus spikes did too. Cultured CD4+ T cells had their DNA profiled by the Oncomine TCR Beta short-read assay. TCRdb recomputed calls from the PCR reads with MiXCR, one row per CDR3 protein. The sample includes more than 6,000 distinct CDR3 sequences, approximately 70% of them seen just once. This clonotype was detected only a few times. As yet, its antigen is unknown. The source is a human donor in good health. The sequencing sample was made of CD4+ T cells from blood, cultured in vitro.

The CDR3 region has the DNA TGTGCCACCAGCAGAAGACAGTCGGGATACACCTTC. Translated: CATSRRQSGYTF. The rearrangement links TRBV15 to TRBJ1-2, with D maybe TRBD1 (5 bases). Germline V CDR1 and CDR2: LNHNV, YYDKDF (reference sequence). This CDR3 has 12 residues. The V and J ends lost 2 bases and 11 bases respectively, with 12 bases between them.